The present TCR beta chain was sequenced within a study of response to subunit inactivated influenza vaccine. The germline gives CDR1 SGHTA, CDR2 FQGNSA. This CDR3 contains 16 residues. With 1 base removed from V and 3 bases from J, the gap between germline ends came to 14 bases. Findings of the study overall: Seasonal influenza vaccination, on each occasion, was suggested by the authors to recruit few new T cells.

Concerning this clonotype: Its matching antigen is unknown.

TCRdb analysed the RT-PCR reads with MiXCR anew, one entry per CDR3 protein. The table has 630,000 or so distinct CDR3 sequences, around 14% seen once; the top ten hold around a tenth. The gene calls are TRBV7-2 and TRBJ2-3; D is perhaps TRBD2 (6 bases). The source material was PBMCs from blood, sampled less than 13 days after vaccination. This TCR was sampled from a man aged 50 to 59 who received an inactivated influenza vaccine. This CDR3 reads CASSLGLRGDTDTQYF. The CDR3, as DNA: TGTGCCAGCAGCTTAGGATTGCGGGGTGATACAGATACGCAGTATTTT.